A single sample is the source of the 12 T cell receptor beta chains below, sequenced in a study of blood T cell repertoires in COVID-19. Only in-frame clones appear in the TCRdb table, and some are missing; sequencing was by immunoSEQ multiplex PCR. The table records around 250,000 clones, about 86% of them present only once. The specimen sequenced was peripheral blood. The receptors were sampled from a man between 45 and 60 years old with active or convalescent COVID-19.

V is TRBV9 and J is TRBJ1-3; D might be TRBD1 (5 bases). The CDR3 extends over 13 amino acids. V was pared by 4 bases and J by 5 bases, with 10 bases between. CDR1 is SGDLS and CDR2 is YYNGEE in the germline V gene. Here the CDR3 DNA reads TGTGCCAGCAGCCCCCAGGGAAGAAACACCATATATTTT. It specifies CASSPQGRNTIYF.

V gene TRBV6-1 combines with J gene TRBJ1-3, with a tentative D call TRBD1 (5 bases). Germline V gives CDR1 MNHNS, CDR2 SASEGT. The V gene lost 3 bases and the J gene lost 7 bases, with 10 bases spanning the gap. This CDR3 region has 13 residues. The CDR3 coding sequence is TGTGCCAGCAGTGATTCCAAGGGGAACACCATATATTTT. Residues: CASSDSKGNTIYF.

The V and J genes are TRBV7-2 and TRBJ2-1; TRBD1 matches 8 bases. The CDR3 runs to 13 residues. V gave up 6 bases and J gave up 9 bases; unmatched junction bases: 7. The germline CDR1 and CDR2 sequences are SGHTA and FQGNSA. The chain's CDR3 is CASRSTGEVEQFF. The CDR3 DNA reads TGTGCCAGCAGATCGACAGGGGAGGTTGAGCAGTTCTTC. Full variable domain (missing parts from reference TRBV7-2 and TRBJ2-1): GAGVSQSPSNKVTEKGKDVELRCDPISGHTALYWYRQSLGQGLEFLIYFQGNSAPDKSGLPSDRFSAERTGGSVSTLTIQRTQQEDSAVYLCASRSTGEVEQFFGPGTRLTVL.

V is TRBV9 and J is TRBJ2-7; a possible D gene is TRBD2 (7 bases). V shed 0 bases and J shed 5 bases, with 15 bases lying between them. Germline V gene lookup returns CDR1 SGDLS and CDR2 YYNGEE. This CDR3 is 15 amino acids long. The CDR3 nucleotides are TGTGCCAGCAGCGTAGTCGGTCGGGGGGCGGACGAGCAGTACTTC. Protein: CASSVVGRGADEQYF. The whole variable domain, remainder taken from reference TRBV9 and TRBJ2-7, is DSGVTQTPKHLITATGQRVTLRCSPRSGDLSVYWYQQSLDQGLQFLIQYYNGEERAKGNILERFSAQQFPDLHSELNLSSLELGDSALYFCASSVVGRGADEQYFGPGTRLTVT.

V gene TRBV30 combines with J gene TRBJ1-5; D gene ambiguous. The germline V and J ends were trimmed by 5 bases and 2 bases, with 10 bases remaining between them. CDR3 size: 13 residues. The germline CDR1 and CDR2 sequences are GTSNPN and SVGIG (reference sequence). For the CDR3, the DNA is TGTGCCTGGGCCCGAAGCGGCAATCAGCCCCAGCATTTT. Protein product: CAWARSGNQPQHF.

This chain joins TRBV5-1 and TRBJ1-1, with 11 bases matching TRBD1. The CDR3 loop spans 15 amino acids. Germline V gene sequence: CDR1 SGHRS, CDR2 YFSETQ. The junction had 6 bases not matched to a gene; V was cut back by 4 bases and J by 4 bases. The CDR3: CASSAAGTGGTEAFF. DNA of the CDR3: TGCGCCAGCAGCGCCGCCGGGACAGGGGGCACTGAAGCTTTCTTT.

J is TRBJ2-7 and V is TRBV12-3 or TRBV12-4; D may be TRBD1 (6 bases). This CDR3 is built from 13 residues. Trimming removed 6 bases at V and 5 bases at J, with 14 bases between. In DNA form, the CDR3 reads TGTGCCAGCAGCCCTTCCCACAGGGACGAGCAGTACTTC. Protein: CASSPSHRDEQYF.

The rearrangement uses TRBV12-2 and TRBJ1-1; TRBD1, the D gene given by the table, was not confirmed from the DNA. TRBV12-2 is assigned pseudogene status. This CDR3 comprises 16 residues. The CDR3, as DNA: TGTGCAAGTCGCTCTCCGGGACACAGATTGAACACTGAAGCTTTCTTT. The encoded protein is CASRSPGHRLNTEAFF.

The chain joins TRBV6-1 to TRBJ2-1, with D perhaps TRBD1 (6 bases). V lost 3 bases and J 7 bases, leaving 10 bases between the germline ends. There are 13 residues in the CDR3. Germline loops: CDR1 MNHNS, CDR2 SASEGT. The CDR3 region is CASSEGAWNEQFF. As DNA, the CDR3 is TGTGCCAGCAGTGAGGGGGCTTGGAATGAGCAGTTCTTC.

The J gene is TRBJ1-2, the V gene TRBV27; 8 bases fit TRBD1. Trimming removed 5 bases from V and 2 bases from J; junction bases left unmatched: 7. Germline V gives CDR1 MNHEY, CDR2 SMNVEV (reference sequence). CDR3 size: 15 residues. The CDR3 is CASSHGQGRNYGYTF. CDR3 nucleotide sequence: TGTGCCAGCAGTCACGGACAGGGAAGGAACTATGGCTACACCTTC.

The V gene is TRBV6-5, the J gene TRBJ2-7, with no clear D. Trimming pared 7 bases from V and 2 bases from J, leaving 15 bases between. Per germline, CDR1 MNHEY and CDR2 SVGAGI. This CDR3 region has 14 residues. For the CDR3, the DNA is TGTGCCAGCACCCCCGATCTGGCACCCTACGAGCAGTACTTC. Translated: CASTPDLAPYEQYF.

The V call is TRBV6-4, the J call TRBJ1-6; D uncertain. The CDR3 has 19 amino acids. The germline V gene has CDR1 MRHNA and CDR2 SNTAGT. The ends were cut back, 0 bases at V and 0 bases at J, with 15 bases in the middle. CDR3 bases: TGTGCCAGCAGTGACTCCATTCGGTGCGGTAGCTCCTATAATTCACCCCTCCACTTT. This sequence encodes CASSDSIRCGSSYNSPLHF.